A selection of T cell receptor beta chains follows, all from one sample in a study of beta chain features in type 1 diabetes. Using immunoSEQ multiplex PCR, the repertoire was profiled, and TCRdb retains in-frame clones only, with some absent. This sample carries around 250,000 clones, about 24% of them seen once, and the ten largest clones take around 0.013%. Sequencing input: naive CD4+ T cells from blood. The source is a woman aged 25 to 39 with type 1 diabetes. Both conserved end residues are part of each CDR3. The order of the fields is V gene, D gene, clone size, J gene, CDR3 DNA, CDR3 protein. The D gene is left open where the match is weak. Expanded clones are given a class, and other clones once, few, many or no size at all.

V: TRBV10-3
D: TRBD1
size: few
J: TRBJ2-3
DNA: TGTGCCATCAGTGAGGCGGGACAGGGCCCAGATACGCAGTATTTT
CDR3: CAISEAGQGPDTQYF

V: TRBV5-4
D: TRBD2
size: -
J: TRBJ2-1
DNA: TGTGCCAGCAGCCTCCCTAGCGGGCTCGATGAGCAGTTCTTC
CDR3: CASSLPSGLDEQFF

V: TRBV19
D: TRBD1
size: few
J: TRBJ1-2
DNA: TGTGCCAGTAGCCCAACAGGGGGCGGCGGCTACACCTTC
CDR3: CASSPTGGGGYTF

V: TRBV2
D: -
size: few
J: TRBJ1-1
DNA: TGTGCCAGCAGTGATGGAAGGCAGGGCGCTTTCTTT
CDR3: CASSDGRQGAFF

V: TRBV30
D: TRBD2
size: -
J: TRBJ2-3
DNA: TGTGCCTGGAGTGTGGGACTAGCGGGAGGGACAGATACGCAGTATTTT
CDR3: CAWSVGLAGGTDTQYF

V: TRBV6-1
D: TRBD1
size: few
J: TRBJ1-4
DNA: TGTGCCAGCACCTCGACAGGGATTAATGAAAAACTGTTTTTT
CDR3: CASTSTGINEKLFF

V: TRBV5-4
D: -
size: -
J: TRBJ2-5
DNA: TGTGCCAGCAGCTCGCGACTAGTGGGTGAAGAGACCCAGTACTTC
CDR3: CASSSRLVGEETQYF

V: TRBV9
D: TRBD2
size: -
J: TRBJ2-1
DNA: TGTGCCAGCAGCGTCCAGGCGGGGGGTGACAATGAGCAGTTCTTC
CDR3: CASSVQAGGDNEQFF

V: TRBV4-1
D: TRBD2
size: few
J: TRBJ2-1
DNA: TGCGCCAGCAGCCAAGGTCCGGGACTAGCGGGAGTGAGCTCCTACAATGAGCAGTTCTTC
CDR3: CASSQGPGLAGVSSYNEQFF

V: TRBV7-2
D: -
size: few
J: TRBJ1-2
DNA: TGTGCCAGCAGCTTAGCCACTGAAGGCTACACCTTC
CDR3: CASSLATEGYTF

V: TRBV4-1
D: TRBD1
size: -
J: TRBJ1-5
DNA: TGCGCCAGCAGCCAGACCCGGGACAGGGGGATCAGCAATCAGCCCCAGCATTTT
CDR3: CASSQTRDRGISNQPQHF

V: TRBV6-5
D: TRBD1
size: few
J: TRBJ2-7
DNA: TGTGCCAGCAGTTACTCTACAGGGGGCAAAGAGTACTTC
CDR3: CASSYSTGGKEYF

V: TRBV9
D: -
size: few
J: TRBJ2-6
DNA: TGTGCCAGCAGCGTAGAAATCGGGGACACCCGAACTGGGGCCAACGTCCTGACTTTC
CDR3: CASSVEIGDTRTGANVLTF

V: TRBV28
D: -
size: -
J: TRBJ1-5
DNA: TGTGCCAGCAGCCCCGCGGGACAGCCCCAGCATTTT
CDR3: CASSPAGQPQHF

V: TRBV18
D: TRBD2
size: few
J: TRBJ2-1
DNA: TGTGCCAGCTCACCACCCGGACTAGCGGGCCACAATGAGCAGTTCTTC
CDR3: CASSPPGLAGHNEQFF

V: TRBV5-1
D: -
size: few
J: TRBJ2-3
DNA: TGCGCCAGCAGCTTGGTAGTAGCGACCGCTAGCACAGATACGCAGTATTTT
CDR3: CASSLVVATASTDTQYF

V: TRBV7-6
D: TRBD2
size: -
J: TRBJ2-7
DNA: TGTGCCAGCAGCTGGGGACTAGTCTACGAGCAGTACTTC
CDR3: CASSWGLVYEQYF

V: TRBV5-4
D: -
size: -
J: TRBJ1-2
DNA: TGTGCCAGCAGCCGAAGCACTACAGGTCATTACACCTTC
CDR3: CASSRSTTGHYTF

V: TRBV5-1
D: -
size: few
J: TRBJ2-7
DNA: TGCGCCAGCAGCTTGCAGGGGCCCCCCTACGAGCAGTACTTC
CDR3: CASSLQGPPYEQYF

V: TRBV29-1
D: -
size: few
J: TRBJ1-5
DNA: TGCAGCGTTGGTAACAGTCAGCCCCAGCATTTT
CDR3: CSVGNSQPQHF